This is a list of T cell receptor beta chains from one sample in a study of shared clonotypes between healthy human individuals. Only in-frame clones appear in the TCRdb table, and some are missing; sequencing was by immunoSEQ multiplex PCR. The profile shows approximately 1.5 million clones, about 98.5% of them singletons. Material for sequencing was naive CD4+ T cells sorted from blood. Receptors were obtained from a man under 40 in good health. The CDR3 runs from the conserved cysteine through the conserved F or W. A D gene is named only where the DNA matches it firmly.

CDR3 length	V gene	J gene	D gene	CDR3 protein
17	TRBV27	TRBJ2-2	TRBD2	CASSSTLAGVFTGELFF
14	TRBV5-1	TRBJ2-1	-	CASSPWTVHNEQFF
14	TRBV19	TRBJ2-7	-	CASSRFGLFGEQYF
12	TRBV28	TRBJ2-7	-	CASSFLVYEQYF
12	TRBV28	TRBJ1-4	TRBD1	CASSTFRGWLFF
16	TRBV5-4	TRBJ2-2	TRBD2	CASSLELASNTGELFF
14	TRBV6-6	TRBJ2-1	-	CASSADATYNEQFF
14	TRBV5-1	TRBJ1-1	-	CASSLSGMNTEAFF
14	TRBV6-5	TRBJ2-7	-	CASRWGGATSEQYF
12	TRBV6-1	TRBJ1-5	-	CASSEYNQPQHF
17	TRBV19	TRBJ2-6	TRBD1	CATSSKGTGSGANVLTF
17	TRBV28	TRBJ1-2	TRBD1	CATATAGGWGISYGYTF
14	TRBV7-8	TRBJ2-7	TRBD1	CASSLRDRGYEQYF
16	TRBV19	TRBJ2-3	TRBD2	CASSQPRAGARHTQYF
14	TRBV5-1	TRBJ2-7	TRBD2	CASSLTSGSNEQYF
13	TRBV5-1	TRBJ1-2	TRBD1	CASSLRQGYGYTF
13	TRBV10-3	TRBJ1-4	TRBD1	CAIGGGMGEKLFF
15	TRBV10-2	TRBJ2-7	-	CASSNPGLANYEQYF
19	TRBV18	TRBJ2-3	-	CASSLMTRTPPRSTDTQYF
14	TRBV28	TRBJ2-7	-	CASSFHQSSYEQYF
14	TRBV10-3	TRBJ2-1	TRBD2	CAIREAGRFNEQFF
14	TRBV7-2	TRBJ2-7	-	CASSSGRLSYEQYF
14	TRBV19	TRBJ2-7	TRBD1	CASSTSTGGNEQYF
15	TRBV4-1	TRBJ1-4	TRBD1	CASSQVGTGREKLFF
16	TRBV6-1	TRBJ1-2	TRBD1	CASSVFSRGLNYGYTF
14	TRBV19	TRBJ2-1	-	CASSIVPTYNEQFF
12	TRBV25-1	TRBJ2-1	-	CASSESPTVRFF
13	TRBV29-1	TRBJ1-1	-	CSVEQGSPAGRLF
13	TRBV28	TRBJ1-5	-	CASSLLGDQPQHF